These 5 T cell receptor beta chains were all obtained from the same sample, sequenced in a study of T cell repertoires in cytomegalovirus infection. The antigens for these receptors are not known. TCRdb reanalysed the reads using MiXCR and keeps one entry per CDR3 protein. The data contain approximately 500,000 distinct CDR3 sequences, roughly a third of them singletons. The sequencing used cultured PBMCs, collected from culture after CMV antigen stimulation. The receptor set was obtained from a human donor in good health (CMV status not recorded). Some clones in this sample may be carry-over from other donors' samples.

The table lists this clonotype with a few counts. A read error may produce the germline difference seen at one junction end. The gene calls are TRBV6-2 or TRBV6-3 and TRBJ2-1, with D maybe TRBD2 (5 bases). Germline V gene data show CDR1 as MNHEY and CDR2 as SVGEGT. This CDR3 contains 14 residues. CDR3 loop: CASSYTKLGVELFF. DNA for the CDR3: TGTGCCAGCAGTTATACCAAACTAGGAGTGGAGCTGTTCTTC.

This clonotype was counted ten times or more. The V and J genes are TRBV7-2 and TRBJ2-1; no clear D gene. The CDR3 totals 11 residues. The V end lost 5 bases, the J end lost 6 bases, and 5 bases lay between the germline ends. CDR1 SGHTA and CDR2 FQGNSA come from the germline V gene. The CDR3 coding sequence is TGTGCCAGCAGCCAAGGCAATGAGCAGTTCTTC. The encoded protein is CASSQGNEQFF.

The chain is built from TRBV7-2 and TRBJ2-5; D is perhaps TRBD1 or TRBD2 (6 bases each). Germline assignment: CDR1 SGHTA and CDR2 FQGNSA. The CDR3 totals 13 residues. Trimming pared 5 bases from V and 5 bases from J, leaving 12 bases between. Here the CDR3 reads CASSTRRGETQYF. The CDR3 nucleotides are TGTGCCAGCAGCACGAGGAGGGGGGAGACCCAGTACTTC. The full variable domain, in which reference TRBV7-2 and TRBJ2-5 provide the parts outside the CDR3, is GAGVSQSPSNKVTEKGKDVELRCDPISGHTALYWYRQSLGQGLEFLIYFQGNSAPDKSGLPSDRFSAERTGGSVSTLTIQRTQQEDSAVYLCASSTRRGETQYFGPGTRLLVL.

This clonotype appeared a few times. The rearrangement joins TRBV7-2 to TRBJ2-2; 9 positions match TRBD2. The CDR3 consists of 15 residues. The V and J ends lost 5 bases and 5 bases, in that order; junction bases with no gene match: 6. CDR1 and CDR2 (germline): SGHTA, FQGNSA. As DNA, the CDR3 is TGTGCCAGCAGCCTGACTAGCGGACAAACCGGGGAGCTGTTTTTT. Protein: CASSLTSGQTGELFF.

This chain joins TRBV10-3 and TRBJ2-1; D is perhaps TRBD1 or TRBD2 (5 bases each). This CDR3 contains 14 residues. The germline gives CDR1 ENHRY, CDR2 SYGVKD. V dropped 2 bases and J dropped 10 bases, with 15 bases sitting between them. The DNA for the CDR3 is TGTGCCATCAGTGAGAAGGGACCCCAAAGGGAGCAGTTCTTC. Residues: CAISEKGPQREQFF.